This paragraph covers one T cell receptor (beta chain) sequence. This clone is a singleton in its sample. Its antigen remains undetermined. No base-level quality is on record; no much larger clone is a single base apart. The time point tag for this specimen amounts to: baseline before first vaccination. Samples from vaccinated people were obtained from the UK trials COV001 and COV002, which included a single-blind randomized controlled phase 2/3 trial of AZD1222 (ChAdOx1 nCoV-19) in healthy adults. For TCRbeta chain sequencing, PBMC samples were collected from trial participants at day 0 and at day 28 after the second dose. Inclusive of the bounding cysteine and phenylalanine, the CDR3 is 15 residues long. CDR3 DNA is the only sequence kept; it has 45 bases, read in frame from the first base. CDR1 is given as MNHNY and CDR2 as SVGAGI, both from the germline V gene (reference sequence). V trim: 0 bases; J trim: 0 bases; unmatched bases: 0.

The data stem from a study of T cell responses to AZD1222 COVID-19 vaccine (dated by TCRdb to the early 2020s). General notes on the study: AZD1222 recipients given second doses at about 4 weeks or at about 12 weeks were pooled, since spike-specific TCR depth and breadth were not found to differ between the two schedules. A total of about 230 trial participants underwent TCR sequencing, of whom some 210 received two doses of AZD1222 and some 25 received two doses of the MenACWY control vaccine. Trial participants were enrolled by age into subgroups of 18-55, 56-69 and 70-plus years, and around 150, 28 and 57 TCR-sequenced participants, respectively, were included in these subgroups. Results and caveats for the whole study, not just this receptor: The vaccine-associated CD4 TCRs covered the entire spike protein, and the dominant responses fell in regions 160-218 and 743-854. Only five to seven AZD1222 recipients were SARS-CoV-2 seropositive at baseline, limiting conclusions about previously exposed vaccinees. Because no day 14 peak-response samples were available, repertoires were characterized only after the peak T cell response. In the small 56-69-year group, the increase in depth fell short of significance, most likely because of low power. Participants were mostly white British and included more females than males, and it was suggested by the authors that clonal diversity may have been underestimated. Epitopes outside the regions mutated in the B.1.351 and B.1.1.7 variants were reportedly recognized by nearly half of the unique spike-specific TCRs. After two AZD1222 doses, spike-specific TCR breadth and depth were significantly higher than at day 0 and than in MenACWY recipients.

The CDR3 regions of human TCRbeta chains were analyzed by immunosequencing. Processing in the source paper ran as follows. Repertoire TCRs were matched against a reference library of SARS-CoV-2-specific TCRs generated with the MIRA antigen-specificity platform. Breadth was defined as the fraction of unique TCRs that were SARS-CoV-2-associated. Depth was defined as the fraction of total T cells that were SARS-CoV-2-associated. Using the MIRA data, every spike-specific TCR was mapped to the spike region that the TCR reacted to and assigned to either a CD4 or a CD8 class. Log10-transformed breadth and depth values were compared by one-way ANOVA with Sidak's multiple comparisons tests. TCRdb took over this immuneACCESS table, retaining in-frame rearrangements with V and J assigned. Such tables are incomplete; in checked studies, under half of the missing clones stem from an unresolved V gene, and the remainder is unexplained. V, J and clone size were drawn from that table, and D and trimming were deduced from the DNA. This sample lists roughly 100,000 clones; roughly 86% were detected once. Around 1.5% of the sample is in the top ten clones.

Recombination connected TRBV6-6 to TRBJ2-7; 9 bases in the middle match TRBD1. The receptor comes from an adult in good health. Sequencing used peripheral blood, obtained on day 0 of AZD1222 vaccination. The DNA sequence follows: TGTGCCAGCAGTTACTCGGGACAGGGCTCCTACGAGCAGTACTTC. This sequence encodes CASSYSGQGSYEQYF.